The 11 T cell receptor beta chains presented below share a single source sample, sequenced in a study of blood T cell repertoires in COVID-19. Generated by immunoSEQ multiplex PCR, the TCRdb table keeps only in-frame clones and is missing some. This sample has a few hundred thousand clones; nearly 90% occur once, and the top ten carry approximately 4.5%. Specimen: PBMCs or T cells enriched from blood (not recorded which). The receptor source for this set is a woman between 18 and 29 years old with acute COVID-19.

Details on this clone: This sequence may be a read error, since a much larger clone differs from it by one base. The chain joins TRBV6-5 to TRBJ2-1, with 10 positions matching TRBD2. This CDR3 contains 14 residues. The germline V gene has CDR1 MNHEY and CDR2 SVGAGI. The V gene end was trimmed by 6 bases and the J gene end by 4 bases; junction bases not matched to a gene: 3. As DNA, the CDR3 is TGTGCCAGCAGCCCGGGACTAGCGTACAATGAGCAGTTCTTC. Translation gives CASSPGLAYNEQFF.

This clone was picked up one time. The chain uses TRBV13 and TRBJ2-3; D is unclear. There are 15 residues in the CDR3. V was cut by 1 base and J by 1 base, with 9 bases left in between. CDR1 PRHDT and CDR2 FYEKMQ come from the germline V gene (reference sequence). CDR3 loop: CASSLATAGTDTQYF. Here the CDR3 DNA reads TGTGCCAGCAGCTTAGCCACAGCTGGCACAGATACGCAGTATTTT. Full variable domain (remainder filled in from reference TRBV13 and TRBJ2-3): AAGVIQSPRHLIKEKRETATLKCYPIPRHDTVYWYQQGPGQDPQFLISFYEKMQSDKGSIPDRFSAQQFSDYHSELNMSSLELGDSALYFCASSLATAGTDTQYFGPGTRLTVL.

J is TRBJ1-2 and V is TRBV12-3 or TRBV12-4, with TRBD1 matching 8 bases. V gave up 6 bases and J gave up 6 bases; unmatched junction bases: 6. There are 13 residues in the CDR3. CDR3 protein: CASRLTGGDGYTF. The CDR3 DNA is TGTGCCAGCAGATTAACAGGGGGGGATGGCTACACCTTC.

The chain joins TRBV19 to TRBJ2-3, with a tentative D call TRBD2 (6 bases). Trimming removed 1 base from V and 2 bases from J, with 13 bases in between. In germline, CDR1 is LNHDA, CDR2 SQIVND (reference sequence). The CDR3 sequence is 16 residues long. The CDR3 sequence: CASSIGTTSFTDTQYF. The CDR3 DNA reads TGTGCCAGTAGTATAGGGACTACCAGCTTCACAGATACGCAGTATTTT.

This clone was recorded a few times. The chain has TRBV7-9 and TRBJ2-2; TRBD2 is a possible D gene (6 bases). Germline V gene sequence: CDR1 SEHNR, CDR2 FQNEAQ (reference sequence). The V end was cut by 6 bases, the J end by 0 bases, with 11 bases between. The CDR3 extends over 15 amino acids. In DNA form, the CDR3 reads TGTGCCAGCAGGAACGGCGGGACGAACACCGGGGAGCTGTTTTTT. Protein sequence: CASRNGGTNTGELFF.

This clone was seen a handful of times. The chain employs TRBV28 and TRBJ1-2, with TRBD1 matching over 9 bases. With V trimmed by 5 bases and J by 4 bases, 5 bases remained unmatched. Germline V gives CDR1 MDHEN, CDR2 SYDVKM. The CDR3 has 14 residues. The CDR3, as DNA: TGTGCCAGCAGTCCGCCGACAGGGGGCTATGGCTACACCTTC. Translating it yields CASSPPTGGYGYTF.

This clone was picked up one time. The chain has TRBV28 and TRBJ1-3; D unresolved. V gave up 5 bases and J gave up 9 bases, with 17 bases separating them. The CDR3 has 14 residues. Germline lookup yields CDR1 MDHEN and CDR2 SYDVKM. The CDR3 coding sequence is TGTGCCAGCAGTCCCACCGCGGGAGTGGGCACCATATATTTT. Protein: CASSPTAGVGTIYF.

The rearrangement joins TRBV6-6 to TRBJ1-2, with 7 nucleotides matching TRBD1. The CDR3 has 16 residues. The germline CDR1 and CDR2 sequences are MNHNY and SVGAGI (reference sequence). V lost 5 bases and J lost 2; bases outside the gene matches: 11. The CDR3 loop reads CASSRPSEGANYGYTF. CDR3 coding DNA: TGTGCCAGCAGTCGACCGTCTGAGGGGGCGAACTATGGCTACACCTTC.

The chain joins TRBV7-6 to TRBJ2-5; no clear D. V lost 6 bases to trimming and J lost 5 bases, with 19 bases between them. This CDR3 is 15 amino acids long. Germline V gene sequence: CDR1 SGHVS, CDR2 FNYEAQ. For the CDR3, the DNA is TGTGCCAGCAGGCTACTGTTCACCCCAACGGAGACCCAGTACTTC. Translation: CASRLLFTPTETQYF.

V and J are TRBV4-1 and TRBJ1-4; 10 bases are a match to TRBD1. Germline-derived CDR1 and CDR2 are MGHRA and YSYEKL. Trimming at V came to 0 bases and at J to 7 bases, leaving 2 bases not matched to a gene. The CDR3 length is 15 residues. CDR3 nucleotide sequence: TGCGCCAGCAGCCAAGATGGGACAGGGGTTGAAAAACTGTTTTTT. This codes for CASSQDGTGVEKLFF.

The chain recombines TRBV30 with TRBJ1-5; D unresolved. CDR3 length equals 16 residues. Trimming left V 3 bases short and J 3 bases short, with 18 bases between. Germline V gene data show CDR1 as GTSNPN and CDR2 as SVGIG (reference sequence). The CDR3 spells CAWSPAAVNLNQPQHF. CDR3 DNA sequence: TGTGCCTGGAGCCCGGCGGCGGTCAACCTCAATCAGCCCCAGCATTTT. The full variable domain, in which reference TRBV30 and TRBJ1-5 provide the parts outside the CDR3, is SQTIHQWPATLVQPVGSPLSLECTVEGTSNPNLYWYRQAAGRGLQLLFYSVGIGQISSEVPQNLSASRPQDRQFILSSKKLLLSDSGFYLCAWSPAAVNLNQPQHFGDGTRLSIL.